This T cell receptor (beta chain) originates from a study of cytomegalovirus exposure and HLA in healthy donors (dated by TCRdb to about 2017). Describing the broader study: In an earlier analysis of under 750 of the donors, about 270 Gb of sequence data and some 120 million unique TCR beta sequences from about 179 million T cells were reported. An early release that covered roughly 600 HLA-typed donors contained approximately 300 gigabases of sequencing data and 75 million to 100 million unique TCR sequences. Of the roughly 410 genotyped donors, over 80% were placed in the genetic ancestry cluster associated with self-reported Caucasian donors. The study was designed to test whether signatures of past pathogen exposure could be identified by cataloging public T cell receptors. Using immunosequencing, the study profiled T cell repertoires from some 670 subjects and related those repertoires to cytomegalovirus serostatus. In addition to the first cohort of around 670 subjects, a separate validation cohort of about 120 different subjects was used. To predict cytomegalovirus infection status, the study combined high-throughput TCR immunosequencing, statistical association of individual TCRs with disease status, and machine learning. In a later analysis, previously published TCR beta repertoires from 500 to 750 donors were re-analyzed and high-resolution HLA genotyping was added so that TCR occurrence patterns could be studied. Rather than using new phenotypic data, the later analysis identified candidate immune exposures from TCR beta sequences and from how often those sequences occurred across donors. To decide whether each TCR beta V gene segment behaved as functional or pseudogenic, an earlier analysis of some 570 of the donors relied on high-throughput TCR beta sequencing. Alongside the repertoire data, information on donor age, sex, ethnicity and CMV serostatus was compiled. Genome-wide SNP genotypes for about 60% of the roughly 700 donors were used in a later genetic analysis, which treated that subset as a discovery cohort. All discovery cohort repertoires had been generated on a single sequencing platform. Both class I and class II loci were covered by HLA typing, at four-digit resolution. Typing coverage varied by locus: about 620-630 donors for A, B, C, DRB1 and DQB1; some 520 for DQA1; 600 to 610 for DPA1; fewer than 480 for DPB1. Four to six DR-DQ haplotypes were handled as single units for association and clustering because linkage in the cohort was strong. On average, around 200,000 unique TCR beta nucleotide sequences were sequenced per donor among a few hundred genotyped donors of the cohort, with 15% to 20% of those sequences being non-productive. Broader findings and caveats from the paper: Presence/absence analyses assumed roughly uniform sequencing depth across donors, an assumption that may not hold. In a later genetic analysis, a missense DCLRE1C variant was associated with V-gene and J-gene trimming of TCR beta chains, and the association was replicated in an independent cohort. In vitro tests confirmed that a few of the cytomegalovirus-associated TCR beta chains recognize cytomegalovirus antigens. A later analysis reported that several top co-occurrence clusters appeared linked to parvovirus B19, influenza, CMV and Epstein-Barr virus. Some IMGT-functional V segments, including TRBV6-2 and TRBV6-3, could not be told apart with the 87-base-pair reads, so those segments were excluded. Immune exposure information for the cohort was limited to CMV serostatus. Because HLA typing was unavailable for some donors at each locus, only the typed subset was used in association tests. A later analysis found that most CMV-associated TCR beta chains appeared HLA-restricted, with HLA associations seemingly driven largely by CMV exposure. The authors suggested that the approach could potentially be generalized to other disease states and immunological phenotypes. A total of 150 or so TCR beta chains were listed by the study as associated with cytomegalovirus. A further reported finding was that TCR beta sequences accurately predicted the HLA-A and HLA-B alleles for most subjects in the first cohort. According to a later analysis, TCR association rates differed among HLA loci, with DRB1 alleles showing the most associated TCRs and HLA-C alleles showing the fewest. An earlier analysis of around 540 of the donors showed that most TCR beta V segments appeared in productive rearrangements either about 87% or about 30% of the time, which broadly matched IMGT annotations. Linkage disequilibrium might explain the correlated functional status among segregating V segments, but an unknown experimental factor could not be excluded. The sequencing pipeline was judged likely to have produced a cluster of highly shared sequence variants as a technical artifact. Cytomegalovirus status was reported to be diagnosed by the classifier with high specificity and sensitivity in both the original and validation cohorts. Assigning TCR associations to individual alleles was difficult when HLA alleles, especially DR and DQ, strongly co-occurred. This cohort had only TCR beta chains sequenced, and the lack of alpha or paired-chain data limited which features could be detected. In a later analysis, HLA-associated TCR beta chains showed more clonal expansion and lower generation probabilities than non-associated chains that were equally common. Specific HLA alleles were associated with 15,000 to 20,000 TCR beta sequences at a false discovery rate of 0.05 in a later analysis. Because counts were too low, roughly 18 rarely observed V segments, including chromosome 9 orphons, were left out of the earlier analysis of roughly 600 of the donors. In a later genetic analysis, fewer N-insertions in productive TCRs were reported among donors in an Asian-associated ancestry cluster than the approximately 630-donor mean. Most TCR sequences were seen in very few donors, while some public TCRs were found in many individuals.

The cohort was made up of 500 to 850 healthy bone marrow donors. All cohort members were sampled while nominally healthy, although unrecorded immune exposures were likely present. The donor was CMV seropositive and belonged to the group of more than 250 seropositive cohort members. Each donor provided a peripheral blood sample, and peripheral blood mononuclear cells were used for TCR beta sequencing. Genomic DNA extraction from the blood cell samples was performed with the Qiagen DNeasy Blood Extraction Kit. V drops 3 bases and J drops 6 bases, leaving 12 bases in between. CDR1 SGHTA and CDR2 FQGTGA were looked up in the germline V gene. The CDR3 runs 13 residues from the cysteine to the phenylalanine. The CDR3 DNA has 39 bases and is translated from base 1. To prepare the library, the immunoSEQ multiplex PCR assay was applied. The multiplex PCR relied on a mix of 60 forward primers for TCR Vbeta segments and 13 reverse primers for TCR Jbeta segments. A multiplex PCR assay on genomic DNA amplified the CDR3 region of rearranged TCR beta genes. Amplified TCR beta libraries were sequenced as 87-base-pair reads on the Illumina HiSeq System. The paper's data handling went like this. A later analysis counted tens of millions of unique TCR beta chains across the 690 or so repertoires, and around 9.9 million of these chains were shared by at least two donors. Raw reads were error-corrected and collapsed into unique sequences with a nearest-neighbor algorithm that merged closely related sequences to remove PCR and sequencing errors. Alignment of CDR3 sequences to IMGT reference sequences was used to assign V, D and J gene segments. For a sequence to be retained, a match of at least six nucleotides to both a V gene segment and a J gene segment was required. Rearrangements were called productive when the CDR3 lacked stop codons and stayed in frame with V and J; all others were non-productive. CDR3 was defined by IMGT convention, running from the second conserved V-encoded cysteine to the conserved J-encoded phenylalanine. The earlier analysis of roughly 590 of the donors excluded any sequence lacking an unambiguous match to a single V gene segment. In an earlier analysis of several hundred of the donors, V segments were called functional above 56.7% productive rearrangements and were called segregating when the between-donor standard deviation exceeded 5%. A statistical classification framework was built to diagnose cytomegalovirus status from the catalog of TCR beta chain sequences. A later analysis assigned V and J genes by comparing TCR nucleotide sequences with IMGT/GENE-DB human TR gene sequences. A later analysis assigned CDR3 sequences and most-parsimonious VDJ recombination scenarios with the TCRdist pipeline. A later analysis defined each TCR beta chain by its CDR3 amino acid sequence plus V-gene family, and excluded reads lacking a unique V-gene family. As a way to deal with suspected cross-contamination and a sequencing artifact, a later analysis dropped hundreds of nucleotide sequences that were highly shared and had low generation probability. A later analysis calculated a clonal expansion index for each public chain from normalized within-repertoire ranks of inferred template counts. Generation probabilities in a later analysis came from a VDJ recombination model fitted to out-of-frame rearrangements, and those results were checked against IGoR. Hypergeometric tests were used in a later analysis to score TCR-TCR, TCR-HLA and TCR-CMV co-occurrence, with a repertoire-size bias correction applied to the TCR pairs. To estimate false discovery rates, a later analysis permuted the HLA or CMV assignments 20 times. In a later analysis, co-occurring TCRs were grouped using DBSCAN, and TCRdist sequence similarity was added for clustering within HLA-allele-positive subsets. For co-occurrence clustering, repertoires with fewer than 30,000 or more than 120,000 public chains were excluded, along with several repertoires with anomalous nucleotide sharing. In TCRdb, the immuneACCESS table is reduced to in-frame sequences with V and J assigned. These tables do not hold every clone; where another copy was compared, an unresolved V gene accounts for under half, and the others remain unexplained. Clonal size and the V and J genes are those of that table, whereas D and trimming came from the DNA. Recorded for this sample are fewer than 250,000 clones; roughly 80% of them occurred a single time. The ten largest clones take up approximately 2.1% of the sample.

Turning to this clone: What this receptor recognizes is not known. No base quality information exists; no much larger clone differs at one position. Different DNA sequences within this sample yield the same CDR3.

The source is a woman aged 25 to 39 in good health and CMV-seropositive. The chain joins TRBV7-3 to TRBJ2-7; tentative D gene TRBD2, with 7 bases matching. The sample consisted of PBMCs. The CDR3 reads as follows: CASSFGGRSEQYF. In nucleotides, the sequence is TGTGCCAGCAGCTTCGGGGGGCGTTCCGAGCAGTACTTC.